This T cell receptor beta chain stems from a study of T cell responses to AZD1222 COVID-19 vaccine. Across the whole study: Pooling of second doses given at about 4 or about 12 weeks was done.

The method was immunoSEQ multiplex PCR; TCRdb's version includes in-frame clones alone and lacks a portion of them. The data show about 120,000 clones, 80% to 90% seen once. The study, taken as a whole, reports: Without day 14 samples, only post-peak T cell repertoires were studied. Spike-specific TCR breadth and depth both grew after two AZD1222 doses. Only a handful of AZD1222 recipients, roughly six in all, had baseline seropositivity.

On this clone itself: The antigen is not known.

The sequencing here drew on peripheral blood, taken on day 0 of AZD1222 vaccination. The clonotype originates from an adult in good health.

This chain's CDR3 is CASRVTGGADYGYTF. CDR3 nucleotide sequence: TGTGCCAGCAGGGTTACAGGGGGAGCTGACTATGGCTACACCTTC. The chain links TRBV2 to TRBJ1-2, with 8 bases aligning to TRBD1. The CDR3 is 15 amino acids. Trimming cost V 6 bases and J 3 bases; bases outside gene matches: 9. Germline CDR1 reads SNHLY; CDR2 reads FYNNEI.